This T cell receptor beta chain was sequenced for a study of identical twins. Per the germline V gene, CDR1 is LNHNV and CDR2 is YYDKDF (reference sequence). The junction had 2 bases not matched to a gene; V was cut back by 9 bases and J by 1 base. The CDR3 runs 14 residues. TCRdb independently ran MiXCR on the 5' RACE reads; one entry per CDR3 protein. Counted here are around 370,000 distinct CDR3 sequences, around 9.7% occurring once; the ten biggest clones make up around 8.6%. The TCR comes from a woman between 45 and 65 years old in good health. Sequenced input: naive T cells sorted from blood. The chain is built from TRBV15 and TRBJ2-2, with 10 bases aligning to TRBD2. This CDR3 is CATSGRGNTGELFF. CDR3 sequence (DNA): TGTGCCACGAGCGGGAGGGGGAACACCGGGGAGCTGTTTTTT.